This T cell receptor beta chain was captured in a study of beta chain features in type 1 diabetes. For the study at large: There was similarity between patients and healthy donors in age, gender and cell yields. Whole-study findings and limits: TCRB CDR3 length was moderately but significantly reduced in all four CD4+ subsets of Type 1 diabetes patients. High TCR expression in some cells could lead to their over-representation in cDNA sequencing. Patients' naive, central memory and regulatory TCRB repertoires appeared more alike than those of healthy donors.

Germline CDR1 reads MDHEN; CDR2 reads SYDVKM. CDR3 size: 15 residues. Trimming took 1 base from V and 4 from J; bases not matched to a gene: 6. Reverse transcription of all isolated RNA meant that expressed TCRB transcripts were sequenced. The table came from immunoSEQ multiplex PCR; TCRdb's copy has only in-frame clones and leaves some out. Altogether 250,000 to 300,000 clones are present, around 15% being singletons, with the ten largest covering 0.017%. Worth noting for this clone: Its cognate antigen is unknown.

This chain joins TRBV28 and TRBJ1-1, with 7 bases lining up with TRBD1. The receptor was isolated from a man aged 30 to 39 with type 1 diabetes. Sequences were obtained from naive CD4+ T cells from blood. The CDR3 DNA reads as TGTGCCAGCAGTTTATTAGACAGGGTAATCACTGAAGCTTTCTTT. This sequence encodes CASSLLDRVITEAFF.